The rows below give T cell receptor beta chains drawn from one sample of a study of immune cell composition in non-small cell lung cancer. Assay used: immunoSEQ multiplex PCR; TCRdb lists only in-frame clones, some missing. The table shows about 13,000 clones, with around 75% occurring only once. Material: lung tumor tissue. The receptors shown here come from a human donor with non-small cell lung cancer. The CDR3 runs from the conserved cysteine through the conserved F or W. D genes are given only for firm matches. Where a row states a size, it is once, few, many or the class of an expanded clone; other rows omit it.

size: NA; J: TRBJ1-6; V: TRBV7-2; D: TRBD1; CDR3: CASSTRTGPNSPLHF; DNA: TGTGCCAGCAGCACACGGACAGGACCAAATTCACCCCTCCACTTT
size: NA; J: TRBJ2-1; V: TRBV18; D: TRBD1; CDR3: CASSPPWTGPYNEQFF; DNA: TGTGCCAGCTCACCACCGTGGACAGGGCCCTACAATGAGCAGTTCTTC
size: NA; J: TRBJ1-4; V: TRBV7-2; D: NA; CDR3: CASSNAQGGKLFF; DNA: TGTGCCAGCAGCAATGCCCAGGGCGGAAAACTGTTTTTT
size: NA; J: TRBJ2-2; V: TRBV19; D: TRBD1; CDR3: CASSIGTGGQATGELFF; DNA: TGTGCCAGTAGTATAGGGACAGGGGGCCAGGCCACCGGGGAGCTGTTTTTT
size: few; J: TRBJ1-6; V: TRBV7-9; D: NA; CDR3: CASSLIGTPNSPLHF; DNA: TGTGCCAGCAGCCTAATCGGGACACCTAATTCACCCCTCCACTTT
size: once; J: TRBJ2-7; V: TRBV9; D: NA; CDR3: CASSTTDSTAQYF; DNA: TGTGCCAGCAGCACCACGGACTCGACGGCTCAGTACTTC
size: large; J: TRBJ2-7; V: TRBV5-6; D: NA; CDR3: CASSLAGQGSYEQYF; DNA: TGTGCCAGCAGCTTGGCCGGGCAGGGCTCCTACGAGCAGTACTTC
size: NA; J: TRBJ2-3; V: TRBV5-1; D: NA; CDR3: CASSLSPGGGTQYF; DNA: TGCGCCAGCAGCCTCTCCCCTGGTGGCGGTACGCAGTATTTT
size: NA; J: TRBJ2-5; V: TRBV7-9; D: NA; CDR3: CASSLSGVKETQYF; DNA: TGTGCCAGCAGCTTATCAGGGGTTAAAGAGACCCAGTACTTC
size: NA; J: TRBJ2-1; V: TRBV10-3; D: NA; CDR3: CAISVSQDYNEQFF; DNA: TGTGCCATCAGTGTGTCACAGGATTACAATGAGCAGTTCTTC
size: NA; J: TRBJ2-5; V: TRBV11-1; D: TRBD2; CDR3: CASSPNPASGGQETQYF; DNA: TGTGCCAGCAGCCCCAACCCGGCTAGCGGGGGCCAAGAGACCCAGTACTTC
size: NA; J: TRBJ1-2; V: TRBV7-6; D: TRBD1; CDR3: CASSDRGGSGYTF; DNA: TGTGCCAGCAGCGACAGGGGAGGAAGTGGCTACACCTTC
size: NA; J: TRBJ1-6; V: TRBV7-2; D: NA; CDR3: CASSLAYTSPLHF; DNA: TGTGCCAGCAGCTTAGCGTACACTTCACCCCTCCACTTT
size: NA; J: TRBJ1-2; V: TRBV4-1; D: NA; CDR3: CASSQEEGRYGYTF; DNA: TGCGCCAGCAGCCAAGAGGAGGGACGGTATGGCTACACCTTC
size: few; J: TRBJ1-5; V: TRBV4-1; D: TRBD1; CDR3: CASSQEDRDNQPQHF; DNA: TGCGCCAGCAGCCAAGAGGACAGGGACAATCAGCCCCAGCATTTT
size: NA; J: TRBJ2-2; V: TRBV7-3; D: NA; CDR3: CASSLEGANTGELFF; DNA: TGTGCCAGCAGCTTAGAGGGAGCGAACACCGGGGAGCTGTTTTTT
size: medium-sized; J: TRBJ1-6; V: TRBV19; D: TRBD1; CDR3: CASRRGQGGSPLHF; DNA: TGTGCCAGCCGTCGGGGACAGGGAGGTTCACCCCTCCACTTT
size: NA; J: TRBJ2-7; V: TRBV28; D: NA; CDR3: CASIGSANEQYF; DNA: TGTGCCAGCATCGGGTCTGCGAACGAGCAGTACTTC
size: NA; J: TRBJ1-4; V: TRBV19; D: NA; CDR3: CASSPVEGNEKLFF; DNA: TGTGCCAGTAGTCCCGTGGAGGGAAATGAAAAACTGTTTTTT
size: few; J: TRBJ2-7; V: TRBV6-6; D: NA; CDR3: CASGSPYEQYF; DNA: TGTGCCAGCGGGAGTCCCTACGAGCAGTACTTC
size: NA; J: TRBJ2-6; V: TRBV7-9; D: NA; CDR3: CASSLPGESGANVLTF; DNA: TGTGCCAGCAGCTTACCCGGGGAGTCTGGGGCCAACGTCCTGACTTTC
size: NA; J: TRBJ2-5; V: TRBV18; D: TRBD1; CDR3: CASSLTGMDPQETQYF; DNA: TGTGCCAGCTCACTGACAGGGATGGACCCGCAAGAGACCCAGTACTTC
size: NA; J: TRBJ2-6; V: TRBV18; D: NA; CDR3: CASSPVLGTLALSGANVLTF; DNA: TGTGCCAGCTCACCAGTATTAGGGACATTAGCCCTCTCTGGGGCCAACGTCCTGACTTTC
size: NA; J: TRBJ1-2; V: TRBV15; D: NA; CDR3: CATSRDRLQSFYGYTF; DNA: TGTGCCACCAGCAGAGACCGACTGCAGAGTTTCTATGGCTACACCTTC
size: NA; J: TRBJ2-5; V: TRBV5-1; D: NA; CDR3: CASSYRLGETQYF; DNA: TGCGCCAGCAGCTACAGGTTAGGAGAGACCCAGTACTTC
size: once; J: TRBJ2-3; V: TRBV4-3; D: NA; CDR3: CASSQSSSSRTDTQYF; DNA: TGCGCCAGCAGCCAATCATCTAGCAGCCGCACAGATACGCAGTATTTT
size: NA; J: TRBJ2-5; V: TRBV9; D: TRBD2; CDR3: CASSVGGNSGGEETQYF; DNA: TGTGCCAGCAGCGTAGGCGGTAATAGCGGGGGGGAAGAGACCCAGTACTTC
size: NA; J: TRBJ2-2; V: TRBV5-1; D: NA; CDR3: CASSPPDSLRGRGELFF; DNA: TGCGCCAGCAGCCCCCCGGACAGTTTACGGGGCAGGGGGGAGCTGTTTTTT
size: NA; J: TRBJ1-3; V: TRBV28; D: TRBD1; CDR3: CASSLEVVPGGGGTIYF; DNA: TGTGCCAGCAGTTTGGAGGTGGTGCCAGGGGGAGGCGGCACCATATATTTT
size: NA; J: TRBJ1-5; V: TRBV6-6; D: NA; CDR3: CASNSPNQPQHF; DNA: TGTGCCAGCAATTCTCCCAATCAGCCCCAGCATTTT
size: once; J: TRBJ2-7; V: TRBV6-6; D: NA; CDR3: CASRRDSRGEQYF; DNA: TGTGCCAGCAGAAGGGACTCCCGTGGCGAGCAGTACTTC
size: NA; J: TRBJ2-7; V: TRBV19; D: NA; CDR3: CASRHGAGYEQYF; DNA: TGTGCCAGTAGGCATGGGGCAGGGTACGAGCAGTACTTC
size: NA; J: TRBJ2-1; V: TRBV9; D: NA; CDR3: CASSYLATTYNEQFF; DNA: TGTGCCAGCAGCTATCTAGCGACCACCTACAATGAGCAGTTCTTC
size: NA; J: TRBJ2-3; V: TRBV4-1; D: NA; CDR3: CASSLGGGTSTDTQYF; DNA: TGCGCCAGCAGCCTTGGCGGCGGGACTAGCACAGATACGCAGTATTTT
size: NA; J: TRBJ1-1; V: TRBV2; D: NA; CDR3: CASREVGDTEAFF; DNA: TGTGCCAGCCGAGAGGTAGGGGACACTGAAGCTTTCTTT
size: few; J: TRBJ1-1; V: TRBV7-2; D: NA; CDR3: CASSLARRSTEAFF; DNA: TGTGCCAGCAGCTTAGCTAGGAGGAGCACTGAAGCTTTCTTT
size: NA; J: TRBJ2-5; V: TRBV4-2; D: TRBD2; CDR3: CASSQDQLAGERLGETQYF; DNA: TGTGCCAGCAGCCAAGATCAGCTAGCGGGAGAGCGTTTGGGAGAGACCCAGTACTTC
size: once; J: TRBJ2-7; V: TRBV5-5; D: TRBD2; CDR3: CASSLTSGGTYEQYF; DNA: TGTGCCAGCAGCTTGACTAGCGGGGGGACCTACGAGCAGTACTTC
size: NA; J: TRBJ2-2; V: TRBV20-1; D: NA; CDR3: CSAYSAGELFF; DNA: TGCAGTGCTTATAGCGCAGGGGAGCTGTTTTTT
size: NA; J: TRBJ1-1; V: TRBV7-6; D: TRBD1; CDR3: CASSLQGAGTEAFF; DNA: TGTGCCAGCAGCTTACAGGGGGCAGGCACTGAAGCTTTCTTT
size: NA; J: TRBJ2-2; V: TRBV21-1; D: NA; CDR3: CASSKGEGSNTGELFF; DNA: TGTGCCAGCAGCAAAGGAGAGGGATCCAACACCGGGGAGCTGTTTTTT
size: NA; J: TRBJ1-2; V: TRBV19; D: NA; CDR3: CASGEQGMPYGYTF; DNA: TGTGCCAGTGGAGAGCAGGGGATGCCCTATGGCTACACCTTC
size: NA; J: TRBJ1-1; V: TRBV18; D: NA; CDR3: CASSPGGMNTEAFF; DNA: TGTGCCAGCTCACCAGGGGGCATGAACACTGAAGCTTTCTTT
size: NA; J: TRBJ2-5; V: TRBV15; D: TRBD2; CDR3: CATSRGGGGAFQETQYF; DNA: TGTGCCACCAGCAGAGGGGGCGGGGGGGCCTTTCAAGAGACCCAGTACTTC
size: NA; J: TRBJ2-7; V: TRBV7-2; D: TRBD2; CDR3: CASSLGLAGGQGEQYF; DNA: TGTGCCAGCAGCTTAGGACTAGCGGGAGGGCAGGGCGAGCAGTACTTC
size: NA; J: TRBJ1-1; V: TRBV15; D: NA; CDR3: CATSRGVGGTRYTEAFF; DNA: TGTGCCACCAGCAGGGGGGTTGGAGGGACGAGGTACACTGAAGCTTTCTTT
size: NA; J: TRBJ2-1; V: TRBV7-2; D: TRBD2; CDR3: CASSFFGRALGHEQFF; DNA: TGTGCCAGCAGCTTCTTCGGGAGGGCTCTTGGTCATGAGCAGTTCTTC
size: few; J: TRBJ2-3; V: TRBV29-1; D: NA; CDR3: CSGKQGIATDTQYF; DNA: TGCAGCGGGAAACAGGGAATTGCCACAGATACGCAGTATTTT
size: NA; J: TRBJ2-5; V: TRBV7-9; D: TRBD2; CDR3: CASSLGLAGLQETQYF; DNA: TGTGCCAGCAGCCTCGGACTAGCGGGCCTCCAAGAGACCCAGTACTTC
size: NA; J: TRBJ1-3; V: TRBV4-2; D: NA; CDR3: CASSQDLQGNTIYF; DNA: TGTGCCAGCAGCCAAGATCTACAGGGAAACACCATATATTTT
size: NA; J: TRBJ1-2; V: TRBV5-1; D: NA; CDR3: CASSLDGHNYGYTF; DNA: TGCGCCAGCAGCTTGGACGGACATAACTATGGCTACACCTTC
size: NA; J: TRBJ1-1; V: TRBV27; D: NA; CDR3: CASSLRKIGPRGAFF; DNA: TGTGCCAGCAGTTTAAGGAAGATTGGGCCCCGAGGGGCTTTCTTT
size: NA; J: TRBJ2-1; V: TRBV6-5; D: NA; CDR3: CASSWDGRNEQFF; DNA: TGTGCCAGCAGTTGGGACGGGAGAAATGAGCAGTTCTTC
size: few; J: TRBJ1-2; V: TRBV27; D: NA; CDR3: CASSAKLRYGYTF; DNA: TGTGCCAGCAGTGCAAAACTGCGTTATGGCTACACCTTC
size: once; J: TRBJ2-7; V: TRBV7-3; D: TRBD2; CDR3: CASSFTSGGPSSYEQYF; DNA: TGTGCCAGCAGCTTTACTAGCGGGGGGCCTAGCTCCTACGAGCAGTACTTC